Listed below are T cell receptor beta chains from one sample, sequenced in a study of blood T cell repertoires in COVID-19. Generated by immunoSEQ multiplex PCR, the TCRdb table keeps only in-frame clones and is missing some. The sample lists over 200,000 clones, approximately 91% occurring once. Sequencing used peripheral blood. The receptors derive from a man in his sixties who had recovered from COVID-19. CDR3s include the opening cysteine and the closing phenylalanine or tryptophan. Some rows mark clone size as missing; the rest say once, few, many or name a class of expanded clone.

CDR3 protein: CASRLGRNTGELFF
V gene: TRBV10-2
J gene: TRBJ2-2
clone size: .

CDR3 protein: CASSPPSYAGTGELFF
V gene: TRBV3-1/TRBV3-2
J gene: TRBJ2-2
clone size: .

CDR3 protein: CASGGVHF
V gene: TRBV12-5
J gene: TRBJ1-5
clone size: .

CDR3 protein: CASSSLVYGYTF
V gene: TRBV6-6
J gene: TRBJ1-2
clone size: .

CDR3 protein: CASSRQAGSYEQYF
V gene: TRBV18
J gene: TRBJ2-7
clone size: .

CDR3 protein: CASSKVGPGRLAGFSYNEQFF
V gene: TRBV21-1
J gene: TRBJ2-1
clone size: .

CDR3 protein: CASKSRDSFYGYTF
V gene: TRBV19
J gene: TRBJ1-2
clone size: once

CDR3 protein: CASSRQEAGGYTF
V gene: TRBV7-9
J gene: TRBJ1-2
clone size: .

CDR3 protein: CASSLVQTARSYEQYF
V gene: TRBV5-1
J gene: TRBJ2-7
clone size: once

CDR3 protein: CASSDSGRVVTGELFF
V gene: TRBV2
J gene: TRBJ2-2
clone size: .

CDR3 protein: CATSRDRVEKLFF
V gene: TRBV15
J gene: TRBJ1-4
clone size: once

CDR3 protein: CASSPSGTGGARNTIYF
V gene: TRBV7-2
J gene: TRBJ1-3
clone size: .

CDR3 protein: CASSSLAGLLGTEAFF
V gene: TRBV19
J gene: TRBJ1-1
clone size: .

CDR3 protein: CASNRGGGGELFF
V gene: TRBV27
J gene: TRBJ2-2
clone size: once

CDR3 protein: CASSTSTGGVTEAFF
V gene: TRBV18
J gene: TRBJ1-1
clone size: .

CDR3 protein: CASSLTQTASTDTQYF
V gene: TRBV7-3
J gene: TRBJ2-3
clone size: once

CDR3 protein: CASSTRTGGGRRGYGYTF
V gene: TRBV6-2/TRBV6-3
J gene: TRBJ1-2
clone size: .

CDR3 protein: CASSSGGFSSTDTQYF
V gene: TRBV5-1
J gene: TRBJ2-3
clone size: .

CDR3 protein: CASSLDRSSGNTIYF
V gene: TRBV28
J gene: TRBJ1-3
clone size: .

CDR3 protein: CASSYRDRGGTEAFF
V gene: TRBV5-6
J gene: TRBJ1-1
clone size: once

CDR3 protein: CASSGNSGRAGTDTQYF
V gene: TRBV5-5
J gene: TRBJ2-3
clone size: .

CDR3 protein: CASSDRGRVYEQYF
V gene: TRBV6-5
J gene: TRBJ2-7
clone size: .

CDR3 protein: CASSLVGRVNTGELFF
V gene: TRBV7-6
J gene: TRBJ2-2
clone size: .

CDR3 protein: CASSLVLYQETQYF
V gene: TRBV7-9
J gene: TRBJ2-5
clone size: once

CDR3 protein: CASSADHGGQNTEAFF
V gene: TRBV5-1
J gene: TRBJ1-1
clone size: .

CDR3 protein: CASTPRTTDTQYF
V gene: TRBV28
J gene: TRBJ2-3
clone size: .

CDR3 protein: CASSLQGDQPQHF
V gene: TRBV5-1
J gene: TRBJ1-5
clone size: once